What follows are 26 T cell receptor beta chains derived from one specimen sequenced in a study of T cell changes during pregnancy in multiple sclerosis (dated by TCRdb to the late 2010s). Library method: the immunoSEQ multiplex PCR assay. The immuneACCESS repertoire file appears here via TCRdb, limited to in-frame rearrangements. These files lack a portion of the clones; in checked studies, under half of the deficit traces to unresolved V genes, and the cause of the others is not known. In this sample the table shows over 85,000 clones, roughly 89% of which occur a single time. About 1.7% of the sample is in the top ten clones. The sequences come from peripheral blood, collected after pregnancy. The receptors derive from a female donor in good health, enrolled as a control in a pregnancy study.

The chain links TRBV29-1 to TRBJ1-2; no clear D. Trimming stripped 2 bases from V and 11 bases from J, with 15 bases between. The germline V gene has CDR1 SQVTM and CDR2 ANQGSEA. The CDR3 sequence is 12 residues long. The CDR3 DNA follows: TGCAGCGTTGAAACAGACCAACTTTTATACACCTTC. It specifies CSVETDQLLYTF. The full variable domain, with the rest looked up from reference TRBV29-1 and TRBJ1-2, is SAVISQKPSRDICQRGTSLTIQCQVDSQVTMMFWYRQQPGQSLTLIATANQGSEATYESGFVIDKFPISRPNLTFSTLTVSNMSPEDSSIYLCSVETDQLLYTFGSGTRLTVV.

The J gene is TRBJ2-2, the V gene TRBV25-1; a weak D match, TRBD1 (5 bases). The V gene lost 4 bases and the J gene lost 7 bases, with 19 bases spanning the gap. Per the germline V gene, CDR1 is MGHDK and CDR2 is SYGVNS. CDR3 length: 16 amino acids. The CDR3 protein is CASSAPGRNRGGELFF. The CDR3 DNA sequence: TGTGCCAGCAGTGCCCCAGGCCGGAATAGGGGCGGGGAGCTGTTTTTT. The full variable domain, with the rest looked up from reference TRBV25-1 and TRBJ2-2, is EADIYQTPRYLVIGTGKKITLECSQTMGHDKMYWYQQDPGMELHLIHYSYGVNSTEKGDLSSESTVSRIRTEHFPLTLESARPSHTSQYLCASSAPGRNRGGELFFGEGSRLTVL.

This rearrangement joins TRBV14 to TRBJ1-2; D is unclear. This CDR3 has 14 residues. The ends were cut back, 1 base at V and 7 bases at J, with 13 bases in the middle. Germline CDR1 reads SGHDN; CDR2 reads FVKESK. The CDR3 DNA sequence: TGTGCCAGCAGCCAAGGACGGGGATATGGTGGCTACACCTTC. It codes for CASSQGRGYGGYTF.

J is TRBJ2-5 and V is TRBV6-1; no firm D call. Germline CDR1 and CDR2: MNHNS and SASEGT. The CDR3 is 13 amino acids. The V end was cut by 8 bases, the J end by 4 bases, with 14 bases between. This CDR3 is CASRSAWVETQYF. CDR3 coding DNA: TGTGCCAGCCGAAGCGCATGGGTAGAGACCCAGTACTTC.

The rearrangement links TRBV5-1 to TRBJ2-5, with 12 bases identical to TRBD1. V gave up 4 bases and J gave up 3 bases; unmatched junction bases: 4. Germline CDR1 and CDR2: SGHRS and YFSETQ. This CDR3 region has 15 residues. The DNA for the CDR3 is TGCGCCAGCAGCGGGGGGACAGGGGGCGAAGAGACCCAGTACTTC. Protein: CASSGGTGGEETQYF.

CDR3 DNA sequence: TGTGCCAGCAGCGTAGGTAGGAGCGATACGCAGTATTTT. It encodes CASSVGRSDTQYF. The chain is built from TRBV9 and TRBJ2-3; D call uncertain. The germline V gene has CDR1 SGDLS and CDR2 YYNGEE. Between the trimmed V and J ends, which lost 0 bases and 6 bases, there was a span of 8 bases. The CDR3 runs 13 residues. Variable domain in full (rest from reference TRBV9 and TRBJ2-3): DSGVTQTPKHLITATGQRVTLRCSPRSGDLSVYWYQQSLDQGLQFLIQYYNGEERAKGNILERFSAQQFPDLHSELNLSSLELGDSALYFCASSVGRSDTQYFGPGTRLTVL.

The chain links TRBV6-5 to TRBJ2-2; 7 nucleotides align to TRBD2. This CDR3 is built from 15 residues. Germline CDR1 MNHEY, CDR2 SVGAGI. V shed 5 bases and J 5 bases; nucleotides not matched to a gene: 8. The DNA for the CDR3 is TGTGCCAGCAGTAGCGGGGCCATTGAGACCGGGGAGCTGTTTTTT. Encoded protein: CASSSGAIETGELFF.

The chain combines TRBV6-5 with TRBJ2-6, with 7 positions matching TRBD1. CDR3 size: 15 residues. V trimming: 6 bases; J trimming: 4 bases; junction bases outside the gene matches: 6. In germline, CDR1 is MNHEY, CDR2 SVGAGI. The CDR3 here is CASRPDRAGANVLTF. In nucleotides, the CDR3 is TGTGCCAGCAGACCCGACAGGGCCGGGGCCAACGTCCTGACTTTC.

The chain has TRBV4-2 and TRBJ2-3, with 10 bases aligning to TRBD2. Per germline, CDR1 LGHNA and CDR2 YNFKEQ. The CDR3 is made up of 16 amino acids. V lost 2 bases, J lost 0 bases, and 2 bases stayed unmatched. The CDR3 bases are TGTGCCAGCAGCCAAAAAGCGGGGGGGAGCACAGATACGCAGTATTTT. Translation gives CASSQKAGGSTDTQYF.

This chain uses TRBV18 with TRBJ1-1; 10 bases line up with TRBD1. The CDR3 extends over 16 amino acids. CDR1 is KGHSH, CDR2 LQKENI, per germline. Germline trimming cut 2 bases from V and 6 bases from J; bases unmatched to any gene: 9. CDR3 in amino acids: CASSPTILGTGAEAFF. In nucleotides, the CDR3 is TGTGCCAGCTCACCAACAATACTTGGGACAGGGGCTGAAGCTTTCTTT.

The chain employs TRBV30 and TRBJ2-2; a weak D match, TRBD1 (5 bases). V was trimmed by 2 bases and J by 3 bases, leaving 10 bases between them. The V gene's germline CDR1 is GTSNPN and CDR2 SVGIG (reference sequence). This CDR3 comprises 14 residues. The CDR3 nucleotides read TGTGCCTGGAGTAACAGGTTCTACACCGGGGAGCTGTTTTTT. The encoded protein is CAWSNRFYTGELFF.

CDR3 nucleotide sequence: TGTGCCAGCAGCTTCTCCGGGACAGGGGGTTTAAGGACTGAAGCTTTCTTT. It specifies CASSFSGTGGLRTEAFF. The chain is built from TRBV5-5 and TRBJ1-1; 11 nucleotides agree with TRBD1. CDR1 and CDR2 (germline): SGHKS, YYEKEE (reference sequence). V trimming: 2 bases; J trimming: 5 bases; junction bases outside the gene matches: 11. The length of the CDR3 is 17 residues.

V usage is TRBV7-9 and J usage is TRBJ1-1, with D tentatively TRBD1 (6 bases). CDR1 and CDR2 (germline): SEHNR, FQNEAQ (reference sequence). V dropped 5 bases and J dropped 2 bases, with 12 bases sitting between them. There are 14 residues in the CDR3. The CDR3 DNA sequence: TGTGCCAGCAGCGCTCGGGGGGCCAACACTGAAGCTTTCTTT. Its protein product is CASSARGANTEAFF. Full variable domain (remainder filled in from reference TRBV7-9 and TRBJ1-1): DTGVSQNPRHKITKRGQNVTFRCDPISEHNRLYWYRQTLGQGPEFLTYFQNEAQLEKSRLLSDRFSAERPKGSFSTLEIQRTEQGDSAMYLCASSARGANTEAFFGQGTRLTVV.

The count of this clone is one. CDR3 nucleotides: TGCAGCGTTGTTGTTACGGGACCGGGACAGTCCGGGGAGCTGTTTTTT. Protein sequence: CSVVVTGPGQSGELFF. The V call is TRBV29-1, the J call TRBJ2-2, with 7 bases aligning to TRBD1. Trimming cost V 4 bases and J 6 bases; bases outside gene matches: 14. The CDR3 has 16 residues. Germline-derived CDR1 and CDR2 are SQVTM and ANQGSEA.

The rearrangement uses TRBV10-1 and TRBJ1-3; 8 nucleotides align to TRBD1. The trim removed 5 bases at V and 0 bases at J, leaving 6 bases unmatched. The V gene's germline CDR1 is WNHNN and CDR2 SYGVQD (reference sequence). The CDR3 consists of 16 residues. The CDR3 region is CASSSPGGHSGNTIYF. Written as DNA, the CDR3 is TGCGCCAGCAGTTCTCCAGGGGGCCACTCTGGAAACACCATATATTTT.

The chain couples TRBV6-1 to TRBJ1-5, with 8 bases lining up with TRBD1. The CDR3 covers 14 residues. CDR1 and CDR2 from the germline V gene are MNHNS and SASEGT. Trimming took 4 bases from V and 3 from J; bases not matched to a gene: 2. In DNA form, the CDR3 reads TGTGCCAGCAGTGGACAGGGGATCAATCAGCCCCAGCATTTT. Translating it yields CASSGQGINQPQHF.

The J gene is TRBJ1-1, the V gene TRBV7-9; 7 nucleotides match TRBD1. The CDR3 covers 14 residues. V gave up 5 bases and J gave up 3 bases; unmatched junction bases: 6. Per the germline V gene, CDR1 is SEHNR and CDR2 is FQNEAQ (reference sequence). Here the CDR3 DNA reads TGTGCCAGCAGCCTTTTCACAGGGGACACTGAAGCTTTCTTT. Its protein product is CASSLFTGDTEAFF.

This chain connects TRBV4-3 to TRBJ2-4, with 8 bases fitting TRBD2. The CDR3 runs to 17 residues. Germline V gene lookup returns CDR1 LGHNA and CDR2 YSLEER. Germline trimming cut 0 bases from V and 7 bases from J; bases unmatched to any gene: 11. The CDR3 nucleotides are TGCGCCAGCAGCCAAGAAAGAGCGGGGGCTTGGTGGAACATTCAGTACTTC. Its protein product is CASSQERAGAWWNIQYF.

This chain uses TRBV10-3 with TRBJ1-2; no reliable D call. Trimming shortened V by 3 bases and J by 7 bases, and 12 bases separated the two germline ends. The CDR3 is 13 amino acids. Germline CDR1 and CDR2: ENHRY and SYGVKD. The CDR3 DNA reads as TGTGCCATCAGTGACTCGGAGGCGGGTGGCTACACCTTC. Translation: CAISDSEAGGYTF.

The rearrangement links TRBV9 to TRBJ2-5; TRBD1 agrees at 8 bases. V was clipped by 5 bases and J by 3 bases; unmatched bases: 6. Per germline, CDR1 SGDLS and CDR2 YYNGEE. CDR3 length: 14 residues. CDR3 nucleotides: TGTGCCAGCAGGAGACAGGGGTCGGAAGAGACCCAGTACTTC. Translated: CASRRQGSEETQYF.

The chain links TRBV7-9 to TRBJ2-7, with 10 positions matching TRBD2. CDR3 length equals 14 residues. The V gene end was trimmed by 8 bases and the J gene end by 2 bases; junction bases not matched to a gene: 6. Germline CDR1 and CDR2: SEHNR and FQNEAQ (reference sequence). CDR3 protein: CASGPSGGAYEQYF. CDR3 nucleotide sequence: TGTGCCAGCGGCCCAAGCGGGGGGGCCTACGAGCAGTACTTC.

V and J are TRBV4-3 and TRBJ2-3; 7 bases fit TRBD1. This CDR3 spans 15 amino acids. V lost 0 bases to trimming and J lost 9 bases; unmatched junction nucleotides: 9. Germline V gene data show CDR1 as LGHNA and CDR2 as YSLEER. The CDR3 reads CASSQDRWGQRTQYF. The CDR3, as DNA: TGCGCCAGCAGCCAAGACAGATGGGGACAGAGAACGCAGTATTTT.

The chain is built from TRBV6-5 and TRBJ2-1; TRBD2 matches 11 bases. Trimming cost V 5 bases and J 6 bases; bases outside gene matches: 6. The CDR3 spans 15 residues. Germline V gene lookup returns CDR1 MNHEY and CDR2 SVGAGI. The CDR3 protein is CASSRSGGAINEQFF. The CDR3 bases are TGTGCCAGCAGTCGTAGCGGGGGGGCCATCAATGAGCAGTTCTTC.

V usage is TRBV19 and J usage is TRBJ2-5; a possible D gene is TRBD2 (5 bases). The CDR3 is made up of 13 amino acids. CDR1 is LNHDA and CDR2 is SQIVND in the germline V gene (reference sequence). Trimming stripped 3 bases from V and 3 bases from J, with 8 bases between. Here the CDR3 reads CASSMDSEETQYF. The CDR3 nucleotides are TGTGCCAGTAGTATGGACTCTGAAGAGACCCAGTACTTC.

The sample holds one count of this clone. V and J are TRBV7-9 and TRBJ2-3, with 7 bases that match TRBD2. Germline trimming cut 2 bases from V and 3 bases from J; bases unmatched to any gene: 14. Germline values: CDR1 SEHNR, CDR2 FQNEAQ (reference sequence). This CDR3 spans 18 amino acids. The CDR3 coding sequence is TGTGCCAGCAGCTTAATTATTGAGTGGGGAGCGGGGACAGATACGCAGTATTTT. Translating gives CASSLIIEWGAGTDTQYF.

The V gene is TRBV11-2, the J gene TRBJ2-7; TRBD1 aligns across 9 bases. The CDR3 is 14 amino acids. The trim removed 4 bases at V and 2 bases at J, leaving 3 bases unmatched. Germline CDR1 is SGHAT and CDR2 is FQNNGV. The CDR3 loop is CASSYGQGTYEQYF. CDR3 DNA: TGTGCCAGCAGCTACGGACAGGGGACCTACGAGCAGTACTTC. The whole variable domain, remainder taken from reference TRBV11-2 and TRBJ2-7, is EAGVAQSPRYKIIEKRQSVAFWCNPISGHATLYWYQQILGQGPKLLIQFQNNGVVDDSQLPKDRFSAERLKGVDSTLKIQPAKLEDSAVYLCASSYGQGTYEQYFGPGTRLTVT.